The sequence of this T cell receptor (beta chain) was determined in a study of technical replicates of blood from several donors. TCRdb keeps only in-frame clones here, not all; method: immunoSEQ multiplex PCR. The sample records under 45,000 clones, around 96% being singletons. This clonotype originated in a human donor in good health. The source material was T cells isolated from PBMCs.

The CDR3 spells CASSLTGVQEIQPQHF. As DNA, the CDR3 is TGTGCCAGCAGCTTAACGGGAGTACAGGAGATTCAGCCCCAGCATTTT. The chain combines TRBV5-5 with TRBJ1-5; D perhaps matches TRBD1 (5 bases). Trimming removed 2 bases at V and 6 bases at J, with 18 bases between. The germline gives CDR1 SGHKS, CDR2 YYEKEE (reference sequence). This CDR3 spans 16 amino acids.